This T cell receptor (beta chain) is from a study of T-cell reconstitution after alpha-beta-depleted transplantation in children (dated by TCRdb to the mid-2010s). As for the study more broadly: T-cell immune reconstitution after TCRalphabeta/CD19-depleted allogeneic hematopoietic cell transplantation in children was quantitatively tracked in the study by means of TCR repertoire profiling.

This clonotype was detected ten times or more. Its antigen is still unknown. Base qualities are not provided; no much larger clone lies one nucleotide away. The CDR3, from cysteine to phenylalanine, totals 15 residues. Here the CDR3 DNA is all that survives: 45 bases in frame from base 1. Trimmed from V: 0 bases; trimmed from J: 6 bases; junction bases lacking a gene match: 6. CDR1 LNHNV and CDR2 YYDKDF are derived from the germline V gene (reference sequence). The library was produced with PCR. TCRdb lists the instrument as Illumina HiSeq 2500. Molecular barcoding was employed in the preparation of TCR libraries, with unique molecular identifiers being used to normalize TCRbeta repertoire quantification. The public reads were reprocessed in TCRdb via fastp at Q25 and MiXCR, keeping in-frame beta chains. Each CDR3 protein appears once, grouped with its most common genes and DNA. The sample table records a few hundred thousand distinct CDR3 sequences; 9% to 12% of these occur just once. 2% to 3% of the sample lies in the top ten.

The sequences come from PBMCs from the stem cell graft donor, collected from the stem cell graft. The TCR originated in a human donor who donated a stem cell graft to a child with acute lymphoblastic leukemia. Rearrangement joined TRBV15 to TRBJ2-3; 7 central bases correspond to TRBD2. The nucleotide sequence reads TGTGCCACCAGCAGAGAGGCGCGGGGGTTGGATACGCAGTATTTT. This gives the protein CATSREARGLDTQYF.